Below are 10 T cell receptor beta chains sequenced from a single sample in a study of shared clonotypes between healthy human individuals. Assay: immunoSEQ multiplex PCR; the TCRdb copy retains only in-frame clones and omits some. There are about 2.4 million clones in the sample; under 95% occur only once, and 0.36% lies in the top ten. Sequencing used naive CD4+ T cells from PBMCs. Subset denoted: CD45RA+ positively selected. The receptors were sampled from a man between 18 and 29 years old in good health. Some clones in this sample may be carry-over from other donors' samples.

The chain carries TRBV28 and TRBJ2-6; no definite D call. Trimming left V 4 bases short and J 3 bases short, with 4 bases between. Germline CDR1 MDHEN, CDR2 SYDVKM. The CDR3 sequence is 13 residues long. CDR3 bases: TGTGCCAGCAGTTGGAGTGGGGCCAACGTCCTGACTTTC. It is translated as CASSWSGANVLTF.

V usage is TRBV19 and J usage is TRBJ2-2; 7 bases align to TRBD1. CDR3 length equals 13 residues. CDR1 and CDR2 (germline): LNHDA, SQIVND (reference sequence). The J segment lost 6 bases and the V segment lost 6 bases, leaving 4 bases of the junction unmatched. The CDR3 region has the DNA TGTGCCAGTAGGGACAGGTGGCCCGGGGAGCTGTTTTTT. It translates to CASRDRWPGELFF.

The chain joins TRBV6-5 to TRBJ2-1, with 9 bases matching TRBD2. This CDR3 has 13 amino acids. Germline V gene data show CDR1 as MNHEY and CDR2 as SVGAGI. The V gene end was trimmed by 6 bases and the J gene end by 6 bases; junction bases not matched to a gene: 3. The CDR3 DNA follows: TGTGCCAGCAGGATAGCGGGAGTCAATGAGCAGTTCTTC. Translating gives CASRIAGVNEQFF.

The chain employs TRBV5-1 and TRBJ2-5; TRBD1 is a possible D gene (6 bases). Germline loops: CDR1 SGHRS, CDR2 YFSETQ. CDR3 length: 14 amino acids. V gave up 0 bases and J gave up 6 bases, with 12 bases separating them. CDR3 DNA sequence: TGCGCCAGCAGCTTGGTAGCAGGGGAGCAGACCCAGTACTTC. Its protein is CASSLVAGEQTQYF.

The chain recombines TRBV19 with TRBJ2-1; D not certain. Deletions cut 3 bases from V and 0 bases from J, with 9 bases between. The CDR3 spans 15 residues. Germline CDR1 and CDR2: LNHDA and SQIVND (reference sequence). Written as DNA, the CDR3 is TGTGCCAGTAGTATTAGAGCCGGCTCCTACAATGAGCAGTTCTTC. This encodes CASSIRAGSYNEQFF.

The CDR3 DNA reads TGTGCCACCAGCGGGAGCTCACGCCCTAACACCGGGGAGCTGTTTTTT. Residues: CATSGSSRPNTGELFF. The chain recombines TRBV15 with TRBJ2-2; maybe TRBD2 (5 bases). CDR1 and CDR2 (germline): LNHNV, YYDKDF (reference sequence). Trimming cost V 5 bases and J 2 bases, with 15 bases left between them. The CDR3 is 16 amino acids. The whole variable domain, remainder taken from reference TRBV15 and TRBJ2-2, is DAMVIQNPRYQVTQFGKPVTLSCSQTLNHNVMYWYQQKSSQAPKLLFHYYDKDFNNEADTPDNFQSRRPNTSFCFLDIRSPGLGDTAMYLCATSGSSRPNTGELFFGEGSRLTVL.

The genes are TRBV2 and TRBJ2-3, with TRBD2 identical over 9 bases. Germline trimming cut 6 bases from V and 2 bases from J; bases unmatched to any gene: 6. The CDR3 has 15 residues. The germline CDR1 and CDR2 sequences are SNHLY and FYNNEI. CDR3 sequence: CASRSGTSPTDTQYF. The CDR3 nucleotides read TGTGCCAGCAGATCCGGGACTAGCCCCACAGATACGCAGTATTTT. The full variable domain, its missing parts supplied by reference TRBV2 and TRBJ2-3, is EPEVTQTPSHQVTQMGQEVILRCVPISNHLYFYWYRQILGQKVEFLVSFYNNEISEKSEIFDDQFSVERPDGSNFTLKIRSTKLEDSAMYFCASRSGTSPTDTQYFGPGTRLTVL.

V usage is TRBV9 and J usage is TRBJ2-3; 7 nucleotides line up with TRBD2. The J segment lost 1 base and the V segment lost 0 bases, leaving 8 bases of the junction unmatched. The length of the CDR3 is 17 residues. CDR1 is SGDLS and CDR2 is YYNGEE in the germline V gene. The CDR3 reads CASSVGSRAGGTDTQYF. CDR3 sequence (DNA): TGTGCCAGCAGCGTAGGAAGTAGGGCGGGAGGCACAGATACGCAGTATTTT.

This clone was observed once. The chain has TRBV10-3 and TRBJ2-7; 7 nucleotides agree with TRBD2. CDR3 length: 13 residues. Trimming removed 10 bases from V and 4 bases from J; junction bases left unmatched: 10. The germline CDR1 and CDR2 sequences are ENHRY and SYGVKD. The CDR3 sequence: CATSTLADYEQYF. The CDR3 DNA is TGTGCCACTTCGACGCTAGCGGATTACGAGCAGTACTTC.

In DNA form, the CDR3 reads TGCAGCCTTTCTGATCCGGGGGTGGGGGAGACCCAGTACTTC. It yields the protein CSLSDPGVGETQYF. The rearrangement joins TRBV29-1 to TRBJ2-5; TRBD2 might be the D (6 bases). Germline-derived CDR1 and CDR2 are SQVTM and ANQGSEA. Trimming shortened V by 8 bases and J by 5 bases, and 21 bases separated the two germline ends. CDR3 length: 14 amino acids. Supplemented by reference TRBV29-1 and TRBJ2-5, the full variable domain reads SAVISQKPSRDICQRGTSLTIQCQVDSQVTMMFWYRQQPGQSLTLIATANQGSEATYESGFVIDKFPISRPNLTFSTLTVSNMSPEDSSIYLCSLSDPGVGETQYFGPGTRLLVL.